This T cell receptor (beta chain) was sequenced for a study of STAT3 mutations in large granular lymphocyte leukemia. General study findings and limits: In T-cell large granular lymphocyte leukemia, about half of patients showed multiple immunodominant subclonotypes.

Notes on this clone: Its antigen is unknown.

V lost 1 base to trimming and J lost 0 bases; unmatched junction nucleotides: 2. Germline CDR1 and CDR2: SGHDN and FVKESK. The CDR3 has 16 amino acids. Generated by immunoSEQ multiplex PCR, the TCRdb table keeps only in-frame clones and is missing some. This sample carries over 15,000 clones, about 90% of them seen once, and the ten largest clones take around 8.6%. Source material: peripheral blood mononuclear cells. This chain uses TRBV14 with TRBJ2-2, with 7 bases fitting TRBD2. The clonotype comes from a woman in her 50s with T-cell large granular lymphocyte leukemia. Some clones in this sample may be carry-over from other donors' samples. Here the CDR3 reads CASSQALAANTGELFF. The CDR3, as DNA: TGTGCCAGCAGCCAAGCTCTAGCGGCGAACACCGGGGAGCTGTTTTTT.